Listed here are 28 T cell receptor beta chains from one sample, sequenced in a study of blood T cells in healthy people across ages. Together with a sample-barcoded 5' primer, a J-beta primer mix was included in a second PCR lasting about 6 to 11 cycles. MiXCR, run by TCRdb on the 5' RACE reads, gives a single entry per CDR3 protein. Among about 1.5 million distinct CDR3 sequences listed, 35% to 45% were seen once. The specimen was blood. The receptors here all came from a woman younger than 35 in good health.

The DNA for the CDR3 is TGCAGCGTTCGTGGTGCAACTAATGAAAAACTGTTTTTT. Protein sequence: CSVRGATNEKLFF. The gene calls are TRBV29-1 and TRBJ1-4; D gene uncertain. CDR1 SQVTM and CDR2 ANQGSEA come from the germline V gene. Trimming took 5 bases from V and 0 from J, leaving 7 bases between them. This CDR3 spans 13 amino acids. Drawing the rest from reference TRBV29-1 and TRBJ1-4, the complete variable domain is SAVISQKPSRDICQRGTSLTIQCQVDSQVTMMFWYRQQPGQSLTLIATANQGSEATYESGFVIDKFPISRPNLTFSTLTVSNMSPEDSSIYLCSVRGATNEKLFFGSGTQLSVL.

The V gene is TRBV7-9, the J gene TRBJ1-2, with D possibly matching TRBD1 (6 bases). Trimming cost V 1 base and J 6 bases, with 12 bases left between them. The CDR3 is 14 amino acids. Looked up from germline, CDR1 is SEHNR and CDR2 is FQNEAQ (reference sequence). In DNA, the CDR3 is TGTGCCAGCAGCTTAGGAACTTCAGGGGATGGCTACACCTTC. Translating gives CASSLGTSGDGYTF. The full variable domain, its missing parts supplied by reference TRBV7-9 and TRBJ1-2, is DTGVSQNPRHKITKRGQNVTFRCDPISEHNRLYWYRQTLGQGPEFLTYFQNEAQLEKSRLLSDRFSAERPKGSFSTLEIQRTEQGDSAMYLCASSLGTSGDGYTFGSGTRLTVV.

The chain combines TRBV18 with TRBJ1-2; D might be TRBD1 (5 bases). The germline V and J ends were trimmed by 2 bases and 0 bases, with 13 bases remaining between them. Germline CDR1 reads KGHSH; CDR2 reads LQKENI. This CDR3 contains 16 residues. The CDR3 protein is CASSPETVTANYGYTF. The CDR3, as DNA: TGTGCCAGCTCACCAGAGACAGTCACAGCTAACTATGGCTACACCTTC. The full variable domain, in which reference TRBV18 and TRBJ1-2 provide the parts outside the CDR3, is NAGVMQNPRHLVRRRGQEARLRCSPMKGHSHVYWYRQLPEEGLKFMVYLQKENIIDESGMPKERFSAEFPKEGPSILRIQQVVRGDSAAYFCASSPETVTANYGYTFGSGTRLTVV.

The V and J genes are TRBV7-3 and TRBJ2-5; D is possibly TRBD1 (6 bases). The closer fit of TRBJ2-1 to the DNA end suggests the J call may be wrong. Germline loops: CDR1 SGHTA, CDR2 FQGTGA. The CDR3 has 15 residues. This chain's CDR3 is CASGQTGRYQETQFF. In nucleotides, the CDR3 is TGTGCCAGCGGTCAGACAGGACGTTACCAAGAGACCCAGTTCTTC.

On this clonotype itself: A read error may explain this, as a much larger clone is one base away. The rearrangement joins TRBV20-1 to TRBJ2-7, with D perhaps being TRBD1 or TRBD2 (5 bases each). The germline V gene has CDR1 DFQATT and CDR2 SNEGSKA (reference sequence). V gave up 2 bases and J gave up 2 bases, with 10 bases separating them. The CDR3 consists of 13 residues. The CDR3 here is CSARKQEAYEQYF. CDR3 coding DNA: TGCAGTGCTAGAAAACAGGAGGCCTACGAGCAGTACTTC.

Comment on this clonotype: At one end the junction does not follow the germline gene, possibly because of a read error. The chain carries TRBV6-1 and TRBJ2-7; 8 bases are a match to TRBD2. The CDR3 extends over 15 amino acids. Germline V gene data show CDR1 as MNHNS and CDR2 as SASEGT. CDR3 residues: CASSEDLAGPYERYF. CDR3 DNA: TGTGCCAGCAGTGAAGACCTAGCGGGCCCCTACGAGCGGTACTTC.

J is TRBJ1-4 and V is TRBV20-1; 9 bases align to TRBD1. V lost 3 bases, J lost 8 bases, and 13 bases stayed unmatched. The CDR3 contains 16 residues. CDR1 and CDR2 from the germline V gene are DFQATT and SNEGSKA (reference sequence). The CDR3 DNA is TGCAGTGCTAGGAACCCCCAACAGGGGGCGGGAGAAAAACTGTTTTTT. Translated: CSARNPQQGAGEKLFF.

This clonotype was counted only a few times. The rearrangement links TRBV10-3 to TRBJ2-3; 7 bases agree with TRBD1. Germline lookup yields CDR1 ENHRY and CDR2 SYGVKD. With V trimmed by 8 bases and J by 0 bases, 5 bases remained unmatched. The CDR3 spans 14 residues. This CDR3 reads CAIADRRSTDTQYF. The CDR3, as DNA: TGTGCCATCGCGGACAGGAGAAGCACAGATACGCAGTATTTT.

This rearrangement joins TRBV7-2 to TRBJ2-7, with D possibly being TRBD1 (5 bases). CDR1 and CDR2 from the germline V gene are SGHTA and FQGNSA. This CDR3 region has 15 residues. V was clipped by 0 bases and J by 1 base, with 10 bases between them. The CDR3 sequence is CASSLAQGRSYEQYF. In DNA, the CDR3 is TGTGCCAGCAGCTTAGCCCAGGGCAGATCCTACGAGCAGTACTTC.

This clonotype turned up a few times. The chain is built from TRBV12-3 or TRBV12-4 and TRBJ2-5, with D possibly matching TRBD2 (5 bases). The CDR3 contains 13 residues. Trimming took 3 bases from V and 5 from J, leaving 10 bases between them. DNA for the CDR3: TGTGCCAGCAGTTTTGGAGGTGTGGAGACCCAGTACTTC. It yields the protein CASSFGGVETQYF.

The rearrangement links TRBV7-2 to TRBJ1-6; weak D call: TRBD1 (6 bases). Trimming cost V 6 bases and J 11 bases, with 11 bases left between them. Germline V gene data show CDR1 as SGHTA and CDR2 as FQGNSA. This CDR3 has 12 amino acids. This chain's CDR3 is CASRQGYAPLHF. CDR3 bases: TGTGCCAGCAGACAGGGCTATGCACCCCTCCACTTT.

V is TRBV15 and J is TRBJ2-1, with 8 bases lining up with TRBD2. Germline assignment: CDR1 LNHNV and CDR2 YYDKDF (reference sequence). This CDR3 contains 17 residues. The ends lost 0 bases at V and 1 base at J; junction bases unmatched: 5. In DNA form, the CDR3 reads TGTGCCACCAGCAGAGAAGCGCGACTAGCGTCCTACAATGAGCAGTTCTTC. It specifies CATSREARLASYNEQFF.

The table lists this clonotype with a few counts. V usage is TRBV7-2 and J usage is TRBJ2-3; TRBD2 matches 7 bases. V trimming: 5 bases; J trimming: 0 bases; junction bases outside the gene matches: 11. CDR3 length: 17 amino acids. In germline, CDR1 is SGHTA, CDR2 FQGNSA. CDR3 residues: CASSLRGLSSSTDTQYF. Here the CDR3 DNA reads TGTGCCAGCAGCCTCCGGGGACTATCATCTAGCACAGATACGCAGTATTTT.

Note on this clonotype: A much larger clone is a single base away; this may be a read error. The V and J genes are TRBV12-3 or TRBV12-4 and TRBJ2-1; no firm D call. The CDR3 has 12 amino acids. The V end lost 10 bases, the J end lost 13 bases, and 20 bases lay between the germline ends. The CDR3 bases are TGTGCCACCCAAAAACAGCAAGAGACCCAGTTCTTC. The encoded protein is CATQKQQETQFF.

The chain is built from TRBV9 and TRBJ2-1; 10 bases map to TRBD2. The ends lost 3 bases at V and 7 bases at J; junction bases unmatched: 7. Germline V gene sequence: CDR1 SGDLS, CDR2 YYNGEE. CDR3 length: 15 residues. The CDR3 is CASSAQSGGANEQFF. The CDR3 region has the DNA TGTGCCAGCAGCGCACAAAGCGGGGGGGCAAATGAGCAGTTCTTC.

The chain links TRBV11-3 to TRBJ2-5, with D uncertain. In germline, CDR1 is SGHNT, CDR2 YENEEA. The length of the CDR3 is 14 residues. The V gene lost 5 bases and the J gene lost 5 bases, with 15 bases spanning the gap. Written as DNA, the CDR3 is TGTGCCAGCAGCCCATATGGGTCCCCGGAGACCCAGTACTTC. It translates to CASSPYGSPETQYF. Full variable domain (rest looked up from reference TRBV11-3 and TRBJ2-5): EAGVVQSPRYKIIEKKQPVAFWCNPISGHNTLYWYLQNLGQGPELLIRYENEEAVDDSQLPKDRFSAERLKGVDSTLKIQPAELGDSAVYLCASSPYGSPETQYFGPGTRLLVL.

Details on this clonotype: A read error may be the cause here, since a much bigger clone is one base away. This sequence joins TRBV7-2 and TRBJ2-5, with 7 nucleotides matching TRBD2. J was trimmed by 11 bases and V by 0 bases; bases with no gene match: 12. The CDR3 extends over 15 amino acids. CDR1 is SGHTA and CDR2 is FQGNSA in the germline V gene. The CDR3 coding sequence is TGTGCCAGCAGCTTAGCCCTACTAGCGCTCAATGAGCAGTACTTC. It yields the protein CASSLALLALNEQYF.

About this clonotype: A much larger clone sits a single nucleotide away, making a read error possible. This sequence joins TRBV5-1 and TRBJ1-1; TRBD1 aligns across 7 bases. Trimming took 4 bases from V and 1 from J; bases not matched to a gene: 4. This CDR3 is built from 14 residues. Germline CDR1 and CDR2: SGHRS and YFSETQ. Here the CDR3 DNA reads TGCGCCAGCAGCGCCTGGACAGGGAACACTGAAGCTTTCTTT. Translating it yields CASSAWTGNTEAFF.

This chain joins TRBV12-5 and TRBJ2-5, with 12 bases that match TRBD1. The end of the DNA fits TRBJ2-7 better, so the J call may be wrong. In germline, CDR1 is LGHNT, CDR2 FRNRAP. The CDR3 is 16 residues long. The CDR3 protein is CASGPGQGAPAYEQYF. The CDR3 DNA reads as TGTGCTAGTGGTCCGGGACAGGGGGCTCCCGCCTACGAGCAGTACTTC.

This clonotype appeared a few times. V usage is TRBV29-1 and J usage is TRBJ2-3, with D unresolved. CDR1 SQVTM and CDR2 ANQGSEA come from the germline V gene. The CDR3 loop spans 10 amino acids. Trimming cost V 6 bases and J 7 bases, with 8 bases left between them. DNA for the CDR3: TGCAGCGTCGTAAAGTATACGCAGTATTTT. This translates into CSVVKYTQYF.

This clonotype was seen a handful of times. The chain has TRBV11-2 and TRBJ1-2; tentatively, D is TRBD1 (5 bases). The CDR3 is 15 residues long. The V end lost 4 bases, the J end lost 8 bases, and 20 bases lay between the germline ends. Germline V gene sequence: CDR1 SGHAT, CDR2 FQNNGV. This CDR3 is CASSSLIAGPHGYTF. CDR3 in DNA: TGTGCCAGCAGCTCCCTCATTGCGGGGCCTCACGGCTACACCTTC. Using reference TRBV11-2 and TRBJ1-2 for the parts outside the CDR3, the full variable domain is EAGVAQSPRYKIIEKRQSVAFWCNPISGHATLYWYQQILGQGPKLLIQFQNNGVVDDSQLPKDRFSAERLKGVDSTLKIQPAKLEDSAVYLCASSSLIAGPHGYTFGSGTRLTVV.

V gene TRBV20-1 combines with J gene TRBJ2-7; 10 bases line up with TRBD1. Germline loops: CDR1 DFQATT, CDR2 SNEGSKA (reference sequence). This CDR3 is built from 14 residues. Trimming took 6 bases from V and 5 from J; bases not matched to a gene: 10. CDR3 amino acids: CSAQTGTGVHEQYF. In nucleotides, the CDR3 is TGCAGTGCCCAAACCGGGACAGGGGTACACGAGCAGTACTTC.

Concerning this clonotype itself: The junction departs from the called germline gene at one end, perhaps through a read error. The chain recombines TRBV4-2 with TRBJ2-2; 7 bases line up with TRBD1. The CDR3 covers 15 residues. Per the germline V gene, CDR1 is LGHNA and CDR2 is YNFKEQ. CDR3 DNA: TGTGCCTGCAGCCTCCAGGGGGAGAACACCGGGGAGCTGTTTTTT. It translates to CACSLQGENTGELFF.

The CDR3 nucleotides read TGTGCCAGCAGCTTAGCGTCGGAAGGAGCATACGAGCAGTACTTC. It yields the protein CASSLASEGAYEQYF. V is TRBV7-9 and J is TRBJ2-7, with D unclear. The CDR3 length is 15 residues. Germline assignment: CDR1 SEHNR and CDR2 FQNEAQ (reference sequence). V gave up 0 bases and J gave up 4 bases, with 13 bases separating them. Filled out from reference TRBV7-9 and TRBJ2-7, the complete variable domain reads DTGVSQNPRHKITKRGQNVTFRCDPISEHNRLYWYRQTLGQGPEFLTYFQNEAQLEKSRLLSDRFSAERPKGSFSTLEIQRTEQGDSAMYLCASSLASEGAYEQYFGPGTRLTVT.

The J gene is TRBJ2-7, the V gene TRBV12-3 or TRBV12-4, with 10 bases that match TRBD2. The CDR3 contains 15 residues. The J segment lost 1 base and the V segment lost 7 bases, leaving 7 bases of the junction unmatched. The DNA for the CDR3 is TGTGCCAGCACCCAGACTAGCGGGTTATCCTACGAGCAGTACTTC. It is translated as CASTQTSGLSYEQYF.

This clonotype was picked up a small number of times. V is TRBV12-3 or TRBV12-4 and J is TRBJ1-1, with D maybe TRBD1 (5 bases). CDR3 length: 15 amino acids. Trimming cost V 2 bases and J 1 base, with 11 bases left between them. The CDR3: CASSLFPQGNTEAFF. CDR3 coding DNA: TGTGCCAGCAGTTTATTCCCGCAGGGGAACACTGAAGCTTTCTTT.

The J gene is TRBJ1-1, the V gene TRBV4-3, with D perhaps TRBD1 (5 bases). The CDR3 runs 16 residues. Germline CDR1 is LGHNA and CDR2 is YSLEER. The V end was cut by 5 bases, the J end by 1 base, with 17 bases between. This CDR3 reads CASSLIRAGTNTEAFF. CDR3 coding DNA: TGCGCCAGCAGCTTAATTAGGGCAGGGACGAACACTGAAGCTTTCTTT.

V usage is TRBV4-2 and J usage is TRBJ2-3; 8 bases line up with TRBD2. The CDR3 runs 16 residues. V was clipped by 4 bases and J by 0 bases; unmatched bases: 6. Germline V gene data show CDR1 as LGHNA and CDR2 as YNFKEQ. CDR3 in DNA: TGTGCCAGCAGCCCAAGCGGGAGTGGAAGCACAGATACGCAGTATTTT. Protein: CASSPSGSGSTDTQYF.